This passage covers 16 T cell receptor beta chains from one sample sequenced in a study of T cells after somatic rescue of genetic block. Some clones are missing from TCRdb's copy, which holds only in-frame ones; the method was immunoSEQ multiplex PCR. The sample carries more than 13,000 clones, around three quarters recorded once. What was sequenced was peripheral blood mononuclear cells (PBMCs). The source is a boy aged 10-17 years.

This clone is deemed medium-sized. The V and J genes are TRBV14 and TRBJ2-7, with 13 positions matching TRBD2. This CDR3 is built from 17 residues. J lost 2 bases, V lost 5 bases, and 9 bases had no gene match. Germline V gene sequence: CDR1 SGHDN, CDR2 FVKESK. For the CDR3, the DNA is TGTGCCAGCAGCGACGGACTAGCGGGAGTAGGTGCCTACGAGCAGTACTTC. This translates into CASSDGLAGVGAYEQYF.

This chain links TRBV6-6 with TRBJ2-1; D call uncertain. With 2 bases removed from V and 0 bases from J, the gap between germline ends came to 5 bases. The germline V gene encodes CDR1 MNHNY and CDR2 SVGAGI (reference sequence). The CDR3 has 14 amino acids. This chain's CDR3 is CASSYGFSYNEQFF. The CDR3 bases are TGTGCCAGCAGTTACGGTTTCTCCTACAATGAGCAGTTCTTC.

The chain links TRBV11-2 to TRBJ2-5, with D perhaps TRBD2 (6 bases). The end of the DNA is better explained by TRBJ2-7, so the J call may be wrong. CDR1 and CDR2 from the germline V gene are SGHAT and FQNNGV. The CDR3 contains 14 residues. For the CDR3, the DNA is TGTGCCAGCAGCTTAGGGGGAGGTCCCTACGAGCAGTACTTC. Its protein product is CASSLGGGPYEQYF.

V and J are TRBV27 and TRBJ2-3, with 12 bases matching TRBD1. CDR1 and CDR2 (germline): MNHEY, SMNVEV (reference sequence). This CDR3 contains 14 residues. The V segment lost 10 bases and the J segment 5 bases; nucleotides outside the gene matches: 7. The CDR3 spells CATSRDRGRDTQYF. The CDR3 coding sequence is TGTGCCACCTCCCGGGACAGGGGGCGAGATACGCAGTATTTT.

The J gene is TRBJ2-7, the V gene TRBV4-1, with 13 bases fitting TRBD2. Looked up from germline, CDR1 is MGHRA and CDR2 is YSYEKL. The CDR3 has 17 residues. Trimming cost V 2 bases and J 2 bases; bases outside gene matches: 6. The CDR3 protein is CASSQFFTSGRAYEQYF. The CDR3 bases are TGCGCCAGCAGCCAATTCTTTACTAGCGGGAGGGCCTACGAGCAGTACTTC.

This sequence joins TRBV5-1 and TRBJ1-2; D is possibly TRBD1 (6 bases). V was trimmed by 4 bases and J by 4 bases, leaving 14 bases between them. Germline-derived CDR1 and CDR2 are SGHRS and YFSETQ. The CDR3 is 14 amino acids. Written as DNA, the CDR3 is TGCGCCAGCAGCCAGGGACATTCGGTCTATGGCTACACCTTC. The encoded protein is CASSQGHSVYGYTF.

This clone is classed as medium-sized. Germline is not matched at one junction end, which may reflect a read error. The chain joins TRBV7-7 to TRBJ2-5; D uncertain. The CDR3 extends over 13 amino acids. Germline CDR1 is SSHAT and CDR2 is FNYEAQ (reference sequence). The chain's CDR3 is CASSSWSQETQYF. DNA for the CDR3: TGTGCTAGCAGCTCCTGGAGCCAAGAGACCCAGTACTTC.

The chain combines TRBV30 with TRBJ1-5; D is possibly TRBD1 (5 bases). Germline CDR1 and CDR2: GTSNPN and SVGIG (reference sequence). The ends were cut back, 3 bases at V and 3 bases at J, with 9 bases in the middle. The CDR3 length is 13 residues. The CDR3 nucleotides are TGTGCCTGGAGAGCCGGGGCCAATCAGCCCCAGCATTTT. Protein: CAWRAGANQPQHF.

The genes are TRBV4-2 and TRBJ2-5; D uncertain. The CDR3 totals 14 residues. Looked up from germline, CDR1 is LGHNA and CDR2 is YNFKEQ. The V end lost 0 bases, the J end lost 2 bases, and 7 bases lay between the germline ends. CDR3 DNA: TGTGCCAGCAGCCAAGATATCAGTCAAGAGACCCAGTACTTC. Protein product: CASSQDISQETQYF.

The V call is TRBV19, the J call TRBJ2-2; the match to TRBD2 covers 13 bases. This CDR3 comprises 15 residues. Unmatched junction bases numbered 14, after V lost 8 bases and J lost 14 bases. Germline lookup yields CDR1 LNHDA and CDR2 SQIVND (reference sequence). Written as DNA, the CDR3 is TGTGCCAGTTCGACTCCCCCCGGACTAGCGGGAGTCCTGTTTTTT. Translated, it gives CASSTPPGLAGVLFF.

The chain carries TRBV7-2 and TRBJ2-1; no clear D gene. V lost 5 bases and J 4 bases, leaving 3 bases between the germline ends. The CDR3 covers 11 residues. Germline-derived CDR1 and CDR2 are SGHTA and FQGNSA. The DNA for the CDR3 is TGTGCCAGCAGCCCTTACAATGAGCAGTTCTTC. This codes for CASSPYNEQFF.

The chain is built from TRBV5-1 and TRBJ2-1, with 16 bases fitting TRBD2. The trim removed 4 bases at V and 5 bases at J, leaving 6 bases unmatched. CDR3 length: 17 amino acids. Germline V gene data show CDR1 as SGHRS and CDR2 as YFSETQ. CDR3: CASSAPGLAGGHNEQFF. CDR3 in DNA: TGCGCCAGCAGCGCGCCGGGACTAGCGGGGGGGCACAATGAGCAGTTCTTC.

The rearrangement links TRBV30 to TRBJ1-6; D is possibly TRBD1 (5 bases). Trimming cost V 8 bases and J 9 bases, with 32 bases left between them. This CDR3 comprises 18 residues. CDR1 and CDR2 (germline): GTSNPN, SVGIG (reference sequence). This chain's CDR3 is CAALPRTGLGIYSSPLHF. Written as DNA, the CDR3 is TGTGCCGCCCTCCCAAGGACGGGGCTGGGTATATATTCTTCACCCCTCCACTTT.

CDR3 nucleotides: TGTGCCAGTAGTATAGATCGGAGTAGCTTGAACACCGGGGAGCTGTTTTTT. It is translated as CASSIDRSSLNTGELFF. The chain links TRBV19 to TRBJ2-2; unclear D gene. The V and J ends lost 0 bases and 1 base respectively, with 12 bases between them. The CDR3 has 17 amino acids. CDR1 is LNHDA and CDR2 is SQIVND in the germline V gene (reference sequence).

The chain has TRBV7-2 and TRBJ1-4; D unclear. The CDR3 sequence is 16 residues long. Between the trimmed V and J ends, which lost 2 bases and 4 bases, there was a span of 14 bases. The germline V gene encodes CDR1 SGHTA and CDR2 FQGNSA. The CDR3 region has the DNA TGTGCCAGCAGCTTATATACCGCGGGAGTTAATGAAAAACTGTTTTTT. This sequence encodes CASSLYTAGVNEKLFF.

The rearrangement joins TRBV5-1 to TRBJ2-1; 8 nucleotides agree with TRBD2. The CDR3 has 14 amino acids. With 4 bases clipped from V and 9 bases from J, the junction kept 9 bases outside the gene matches. CDR1 is SGHRS, CDR2 YFSETQ, per germline. The CDR3 DNA sequence: TGCGCCAGCAGCACGGGGGGGATAGTAGGTGAGCAGTTCTTC. It yields the protein CASSTGGIVGEQFF.